This T cell receptor beta chain comes out of a study of blood T cell repertoires in COVID-19. Study-level background: Both acute and convalescent COVID-19 samples were obtained from the United States, Italy and Spain. PBMCs, B-cell-depleted T cells, or T cells were the source of the cDNA or gDNA that made up the material.

Authors' analysis steps: Reference gene primer amplification in the assay estimated nucleated cell counts. Assay used: immunoSEQ multiplex PCR; TCRdb lists only in-frame clones, some missing. The V and J calls and clone size come from that table; D and trimming were worked out from the DNA. The top ten hold 2% to 2.5% of the sample, which has a few hundred thousand clones, about nine tenths seen once. The length of the CDR3 is 13 residues. Germline CDR1 is KGHSH and CDR2 is LQKENI. Trimming took 1 base from V and 6 from J, leaving 10 bases between them. This clonotype was sampled from a man aged 50-59 years with acute or convalescent COVID-19. What was sequenced was peripheral blood. The chain has TRBV18 and TRBJ2-7; D not certain. The CDR3 protein is CASSPQVTGEQYF. The CDR3 coding sequence is TGTGCCAGCTCACCACAGGTTACGGGCGAGCAGTACTTC.